This T cell receptor (beta chain) derives from a study of shared clonotypes between healthy human individuals. Germline V CDR1 and CDR2: MGHRA, YSYEKL. Trimming removed 4 bases at V and 2 bases at J, with 14 bases between. CDR3 length equals 15 residues. Some clones are missing from TCRdb's copy, which holds only in-frame ones; the method was immunoSEQ multiplex PCR. The table lists about 680,000 clones, around three quarters of them singletons. This sequence joins TRBV4-1 and TRBJ2-5; D tentatively fits TRBD1 or TRBD2 (5 bases each). The sample comprised memory CD4+ T cells sorted from blood. Indicated subset: CD45RA-negative fraction. The TCR sequence derives from a woman in her twenties or thirties in good health. The CDR3 DNA is TGCGCCAGCAGCCGAACCGGGACGGCTCAAGAGACCCAGTACTTC. Translation gives CASSRTGTAQETQYF.